These 9 T cell receptor beta chains share one sample of origin, sequenced in a study of cytotoxic CD8 clonotypes in ibrutinib-treated CLL (TCRdb year 2021). The library was generated by the immunoSEQ multiplex PCR assay. The table was pulled from immuneACCESS by TCRdb, which kept in-frame rearrangements only. Such tables lose some clones; where checked, under half of the loss comes from unresolved V genes, and the rest has no known cause. This sample gives about 45,000 clones in total; over 60% of them show up just once. The leading ten clones occupy around a fifth of the sample. Sample time point, as interpreted from the label and publication: approximately 2 years on ibrutinib. Sequencing was performed on PBMCs, taken after 24 months of ibrutinib treatment. These receptors were obtained from a human donor with chronic lymphocytic leukemia.

The chain recombines TRBV2 with TRBJ2-4; the D gene could be TRBD1 or TRBD2 (5 bases each). The CDR3 is made up of 14 amino acids. The germline V gene encodes CDR1 SNHLY and CDR2 FYNNEI. With 4 bases removed from V and 9 bases from J, the gap between germline ends came to 16 bases. The CDR3 spells CASSGSQVGGIQYF. Here the CDR3 DNA reads TGTGCCAGCAGTGGTTCACAGGTTGGAGGCATTCAGTACTTC.

V gene TRBV10-3 combines with J gene TRBJ2-3, with D perhaps TRBD2 (7 bases). The CDR3 consists of 16 residues. V shed 0 bases and J shed 6 bases, with 16 bases lying between them. Germline values: CDR1 ENHRY, CDR2 SYGVKD. CDR3 coding DNA: TGTGCCATCAGTGAGTCGTTCGGGGGGACAATGGATACGCAGTATTTT. Its protein is CAISESFGGTMDTQYF.

The CDR3 here is CASSGGRGLGNTIYF. CDR3 DNA sequence: TGTGCCAGCAGCGGGGGCAGGGGGCTGGGAAACACCATATATTTT. This rearrangement joins TRBV2 to TRBJ1-3; TRBD1 matches 8 bases. Germline CDR1 is SNHLY and CDR2 is FYNNEI. The CDR3 length is 15 residues. With 6 bases clipped from V and 4 bases from J, the junction kept 8 bases outside the gene matches.

This chain links TRBV27 with TRBJ1-1; no firm D call. Germline CDR1 and CDR2: MNHEY and SMNVEV (reference sequence). The CDR3 runs 14 residues. V lost 5 bases to trimming and J lost 0 bases, with 10 bases between them. CDR3: CASSVKPVNTEAFF. DNA for the CDR3: TGTGCCAGCAGTGTTAAACCGGTGAACACTGAAGCTTTCTTT.

Only a few counts were recorded for this clone. V is TRBV14 and J is TRBJ2-2; D could derive from TRBD1 or TRBD2 (6 bases each). The V end was cut by 4 bases, the J end by 7 bases, with 16 bases between. CDR1 and CDR2 from the germline V gene are SGHDN and FVKESK. The length of the CDR3 is 15 residues. CDR3 sequence (DNA): TGTGCCAGCAGCCTCGCGTCGGGGGCCGGCGGGGAGCTGTTTTTT. This gives the protein CASSLASGAGGELFF.

Only a few counts were recorded for this clone. This chain links TRBV10-3 with TRBJ2-2; no reliable D call. The V gene's germline CDR1 is ENHRY and CDR2 SYGVKD. The CDR3 loop spans 14 amino acids. V shed 5 bases and J shed 5 bases, with 12 bases lying between them. CDR3 in amino acids: CAISSPGATGELFF. Here the CDR3 DNA reads TGTGCCATCAGTTCCCCGGGCGCGACCGGGGAGCTGTTTTTT.

The J gene is TRBJ2-2, the V gene TRBV4-1; 11 bases line up with TRBD2. The germline V gene encodes CDR1 MGHRA and CDR2 YSYEKL. V dropped 2 bases and J dropped 8; count of bases not matched to a gene: 7. CDR3 length equals 16 residues. The CDR3 spells CASSQILAGAGGELFF. CDR3 in DNA: TGCGCCAGCAGCCAAATACTAGCGGGAGCAGGAGGGGAGCTGTTTTTT.

This clone occurred a few times. This chain joins TRBV5-6 and TRBJ2-5; no clear D. Germline V lookup: CDR1 SGHDT, CDR2 YYEEEE. The CDR3 consists of 15 residues. The V end was cut by 0 bases, the J end by 5 bases, with 14 bases between. CDR3 in DNA: TGTGCCAGCAGCTTGGGATCAGGTAGCTTGGAGACCCAGTACTTC. It encodes CASSLGSGSLETQYF.

At least ten counts were recorded for this clone. This chain joins TRBV9 and TRBJ2-7; 8 nucleotides line up with TRBD2. The germline V gene has CDR1 SGDLS and CDR2 YYNGEE. The trim removed 0 bases at V and 5 bases at J, leaving 7 bases unmatched. The CDR3 contains 15 residues. CDR3 residues: CASSVGGGIVDEQYF. In nucleotides, the CDR3 is TGTGCCAGCAGCGTAGGCGGGGGGATAGTCGACGAGCAGTACTTC.